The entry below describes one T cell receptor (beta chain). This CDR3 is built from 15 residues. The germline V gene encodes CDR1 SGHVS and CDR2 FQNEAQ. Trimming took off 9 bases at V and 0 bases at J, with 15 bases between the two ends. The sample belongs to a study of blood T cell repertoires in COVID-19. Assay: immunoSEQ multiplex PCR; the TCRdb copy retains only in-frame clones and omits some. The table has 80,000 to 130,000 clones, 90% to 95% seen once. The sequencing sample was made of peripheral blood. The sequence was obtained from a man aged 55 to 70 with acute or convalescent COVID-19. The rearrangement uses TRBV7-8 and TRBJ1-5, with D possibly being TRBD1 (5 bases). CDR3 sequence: CASTQTVNSNQPQHF. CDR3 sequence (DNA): TGTGCCAGTACCCAGACAGTTAATAGCAATCAGCCCCAGCATTTT.